What follows is one T cell receptor beta chain and its context. As originally analysed: Reference gene primer amplification yielded estimated nucleated cell counts. Measured with immunoSEQ multiplex PCR; TCRdb has only the in-frame clones, and not every one. That table supplies the V and J calls and clone size; D and trimming were determined from the DNA. The repertoire holds about 73,000 clones, with around 77% as singletons. Seattle-derived patients entered the study during active infection and were followed longitudinally. The sample comes from a study of blood T cell repertoires in COVID-19. Study overall: In each case, the material was cDNA or gDNA derived from T cells, B-cell-depleted T cells, or PBMCs.

This CDR3 has 15 amino acids. With 2 bases clipped from V and 0 bases from J, the junction kept 1 base outside the gene matches. Germline V lookup: CDR1 SNHLY, CDR2 FYNNEI. The gene calls are TRBV2 and TRBJ2-1; 7 bases are a match to TRBD2. Sequencing was performed on peripheral blood. This clonotype was sampled from a man in his 70s with COVID-19, enrolled during active disease. The CDR3 coding sequence is TGTGCCAGCAGTGAATGGGGGGGCTCCTACAATGAGCAGTTCTTC. Its translation: CASSEWGGSYNEQFF.